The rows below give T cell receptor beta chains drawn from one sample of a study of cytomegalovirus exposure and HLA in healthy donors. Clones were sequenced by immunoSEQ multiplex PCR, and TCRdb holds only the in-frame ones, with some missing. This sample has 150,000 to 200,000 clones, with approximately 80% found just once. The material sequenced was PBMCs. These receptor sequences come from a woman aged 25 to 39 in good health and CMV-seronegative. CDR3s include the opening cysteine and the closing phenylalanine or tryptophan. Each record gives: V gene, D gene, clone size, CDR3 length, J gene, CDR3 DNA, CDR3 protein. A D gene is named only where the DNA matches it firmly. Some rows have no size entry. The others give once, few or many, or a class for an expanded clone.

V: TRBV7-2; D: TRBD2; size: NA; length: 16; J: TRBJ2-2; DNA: TGTGCCAGCAGCTTCGCCGGGGGGTGGAACACCGGGGAGCTGTTTTTT; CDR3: CASSFAGGWNTGELFF
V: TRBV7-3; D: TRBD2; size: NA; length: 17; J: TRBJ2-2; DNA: TGTGCCAGCAGCTTAACTAGCGGGGGGGTAAACACCGGGGAGCTGTTTTTT; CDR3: CASSLTSGGVNTGELFF
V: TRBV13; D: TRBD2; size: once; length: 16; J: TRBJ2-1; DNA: TGTGCCAGCAGCTTACTAGCGGGGGGGCGGAAAAATGAGCAGTTCTTC; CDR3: CASSLLAGGRKNEQFF
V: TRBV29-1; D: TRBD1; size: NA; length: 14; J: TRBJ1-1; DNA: TGCAGCGTTGAAGCTTATGGGACAGGGGCTGAAGCTTTCTTT; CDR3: CSVEAYGTGAEAFF
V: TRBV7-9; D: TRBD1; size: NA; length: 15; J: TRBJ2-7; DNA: TGTGCCAGCAGCTTTTCAGGGACAGCCTCCTACGAGCAGTACTTC; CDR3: CASSFSGTASYEQYF
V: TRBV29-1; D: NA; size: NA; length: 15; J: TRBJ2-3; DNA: TGCAGCGTTGGGGGGGGACAGGACAACACAGATACGCAGTATTTT; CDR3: CSVGGGQDNTDTQYF
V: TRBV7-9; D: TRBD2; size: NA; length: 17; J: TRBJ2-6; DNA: TGTGCCAGCAGCTTCCAGCGGGGGGTCTCTGGGGCCAACGTCCTGACTTTC; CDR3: CASSFQRGVSGANVLTF
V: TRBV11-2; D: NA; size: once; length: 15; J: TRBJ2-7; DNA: TGTGCCAGCAGCTTAGAAGTAGCAGGGCCCTACGAGCAGTACTTC; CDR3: CASSLEVAGPYEQYF
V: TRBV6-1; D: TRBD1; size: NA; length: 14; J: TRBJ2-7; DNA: TGTGCCAGCAGGGTGGACAGGGGGCGGGACGAGCAGTACTTC; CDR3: CASRVDRGRDEQYF
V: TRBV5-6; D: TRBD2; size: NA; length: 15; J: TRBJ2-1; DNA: TGTGCCAGCAGCGACGGACTAGCCGCAAACAATGAGCAGTTCTTC; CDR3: CASSDGLAANNEQFF
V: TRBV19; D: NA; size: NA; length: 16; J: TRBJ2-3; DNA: TGTGCCAGTAGTATTTGGGACATCACAGGGACAGATACGCAGTATTTT; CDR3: CASSIWDITGTDTQYF
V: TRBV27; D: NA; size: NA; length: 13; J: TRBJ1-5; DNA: TGTGCCAGCAGCGTCACACGGGGTCAGCCCCAGCATTTT; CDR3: CASSVTRGQPQHF
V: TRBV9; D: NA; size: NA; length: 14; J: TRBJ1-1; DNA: TGTGCCAGCAGCGTAGAGGAGGGGACCACTGAAGCTTTCTTT; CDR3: CASSVEEGTTEAFF
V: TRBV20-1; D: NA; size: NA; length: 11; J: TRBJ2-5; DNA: TGCAGTGCTAGAGAGTTAGGGGACCAGTACTTC; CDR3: CSARELGDQYF
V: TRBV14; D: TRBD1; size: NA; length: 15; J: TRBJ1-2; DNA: TGTGCCAGCAGCCGGGGGACAGCCTCTAGCTATGGCTACACCTTC; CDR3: CASSRGTASSYGYTF
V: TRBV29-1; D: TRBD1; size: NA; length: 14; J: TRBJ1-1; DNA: TGCAGCGTTGCGACAGGGGGCGCGACCACTGAAGCTTTCTTT; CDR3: CSVATGGATTEAFF
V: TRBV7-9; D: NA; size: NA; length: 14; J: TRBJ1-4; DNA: TGTTCCTGCAGCTTACTGGGGGGGAATGAAAAACTGTTTTTT; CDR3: CSCSLLGGNEKLFF
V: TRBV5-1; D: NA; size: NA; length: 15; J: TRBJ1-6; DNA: TGCGCCAGCAGCTTGGACAGCTCCTATAATTCACCCCTCCACTTT; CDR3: CASSLDSSYNSPLHF
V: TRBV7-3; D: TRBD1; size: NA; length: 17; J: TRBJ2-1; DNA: TGTGCCAGCAGCTTAACACCGGGACAGGGGGCGTACAATGAGCAGTTCTTC; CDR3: CASSLTPGQGAYNEQFF
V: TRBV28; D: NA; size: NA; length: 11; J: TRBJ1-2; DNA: TGTGCCAGCCAGGGTCACTATGGCTACACCTTC; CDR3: CASQGHYGYTF
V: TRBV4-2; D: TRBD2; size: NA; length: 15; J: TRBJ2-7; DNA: TGTGCCAGCAGCCAAGCCTCGGGGGGACTTTACGAGCAGTACTTC; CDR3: CASSQASGGLYEQYF
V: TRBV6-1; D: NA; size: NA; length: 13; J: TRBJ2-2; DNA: TGTGCCAGCGCGGTAGGGGCCACCGGGGAGCTGTTTTTT; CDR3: CASAVGATGELFF
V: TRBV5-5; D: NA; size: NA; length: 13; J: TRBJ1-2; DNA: TGTGCCAGCAGCATAAGACAGGTATATGGCTACACCTTC; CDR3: CASSIRQVYGYTF
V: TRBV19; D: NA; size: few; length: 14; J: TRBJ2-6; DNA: TGTGCCGTCCTAGAGACAGCTGGGGCCAACGTCCTGACTTTC; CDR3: CAVLETAGANVLTF
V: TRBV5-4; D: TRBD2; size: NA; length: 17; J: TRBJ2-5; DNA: TGTGCCAGCAGCCCGCGAGCGGGGGGGCCTTCAACAGAGGCCCAGTACTTC; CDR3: CASSPRAGGPSTEAQYF
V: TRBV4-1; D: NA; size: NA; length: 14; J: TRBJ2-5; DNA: TGCGCCAGCAGCCTCCGGGGGGCGGGGGAGACCCAGTACTTC; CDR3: CASSLRGAGETQYF
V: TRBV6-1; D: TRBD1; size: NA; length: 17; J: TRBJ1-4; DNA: TGTGCCAGCAGTGACCCGCCGCCCGGGACAGGGCGGGAAAAACTGTTTTTT; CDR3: CASSDPPPGTGREKLFF
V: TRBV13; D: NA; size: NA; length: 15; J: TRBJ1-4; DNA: TGTGCCAGCAGCTTACGGGTATCCCTTAATGAAAAACTGTTTTTT; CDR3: CASSLRVSLNEKLFF
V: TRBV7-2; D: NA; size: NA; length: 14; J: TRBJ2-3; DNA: TGTGCCAGCAGCTTATCAGGGGGGACAGATACGCAGTATTTT; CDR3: CASSLSGGTDTQYF
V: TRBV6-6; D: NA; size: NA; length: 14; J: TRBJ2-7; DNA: TGTGCCAGCAGAACGGGGCAGGGGCGAGGCGAGCAGTACTTC; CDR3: CASRTGQGRGEQYF
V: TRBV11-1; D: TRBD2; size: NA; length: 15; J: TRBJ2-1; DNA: TGTGCCAGCAGCCTTCTAGCGGTCGTTGGGAATGAGCAGTTCTTC; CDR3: CASSLLAVVGNEQFF
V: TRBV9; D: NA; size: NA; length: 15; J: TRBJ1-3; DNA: TGTGCCAGCAGCGTAAGCGGACTCTCTGGAAACACCATATATTTT; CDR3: CASSVSGLSGNTIYF
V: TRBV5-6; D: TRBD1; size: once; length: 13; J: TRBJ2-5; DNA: TGTGCCAGCTACCGGGACAGGGAAGAGACCCAGTACTTC; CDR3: CASYRDREETQYF
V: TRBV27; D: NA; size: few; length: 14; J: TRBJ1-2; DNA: TGTGCCAGCAGTTTATCGAGGCGGAACTATGGCTACACCTTC; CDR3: CASSLSRRNYGYTF
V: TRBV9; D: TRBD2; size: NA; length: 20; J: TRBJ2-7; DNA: TGTGCCAGCAGCCCGTCTGCGGGCCTAGCGGGGGGGCGGCAAGGTTCCGAGCAGTACTTC; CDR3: CASSPSAGLAGGRQGSEQYF
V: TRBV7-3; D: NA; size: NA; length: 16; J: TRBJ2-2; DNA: TGTGCCAGCAGCCCCGGTCTAGACGCGATTCCCGGGGAGCTGTTTTTT; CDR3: CASSPGLDAIPGELFF
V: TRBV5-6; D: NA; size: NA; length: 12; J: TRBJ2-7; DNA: TGTGCCAGCAGCCAACCAGGGATCGAGCAGTACTTC; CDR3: CASSQPGIEQYF